This TCR beta chain is from a study of beta chain features in type 1 diabetes. General study results and limits: Shortening of TCRB CDR3s, moderate but significant, appeared in all four CD4+ subsets of Type 1 diabetes patients. Lower insertion and higher deletion counts appeared at VDJ junctions in type 1 diabetes patients.

Every bit of the isolated RNA underwent reverse transcription, so sequencing read expressed TCRB transcripts. Using immunoSEQ multiplex PCR, the repertoire was profiled, and TCRdb retains in-frame clones only, with some absent. The data hold roughly 350,000 clones, with 11% observed a single time. From germline, CDR1 is MDHEN and CDR2 SYDVKM. With 2 bases clipped from V and 0 bases from J, the junction kept 13 bases outside the gene matches. CDR3 length equals 19 residues. Turning to this clone: Its target is unknown.

The specimen sequenced was naive CD4+ T cells from blood. This TCR came from a woman aged 25 to 39 in good health. The chain recombines TRBV28 with TRBJ2-3; 8 bases agree with TRBD1. The CDR3 spells CASSLGQGATTSSTDTQYF. In DNA form, the CDR3 reads TGTGCCAGCAGTTTAGGGCAGGGGGCCACTACCTCTAGCACAGATACGCAGTATTTT.